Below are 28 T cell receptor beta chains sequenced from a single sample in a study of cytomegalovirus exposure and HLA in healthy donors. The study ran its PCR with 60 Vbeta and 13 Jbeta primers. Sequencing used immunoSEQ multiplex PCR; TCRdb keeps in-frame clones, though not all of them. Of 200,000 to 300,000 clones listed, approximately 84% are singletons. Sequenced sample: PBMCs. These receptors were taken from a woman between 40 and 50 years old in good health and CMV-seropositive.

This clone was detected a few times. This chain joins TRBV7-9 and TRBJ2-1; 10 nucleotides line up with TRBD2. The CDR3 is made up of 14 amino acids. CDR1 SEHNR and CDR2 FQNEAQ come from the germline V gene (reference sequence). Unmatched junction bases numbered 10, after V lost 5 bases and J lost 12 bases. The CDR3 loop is CASSGRLAGTRQFF. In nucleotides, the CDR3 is TGTGCCAGCAGCGGCCGACTAGCGGGCACCAGGCAGTTCTTC.

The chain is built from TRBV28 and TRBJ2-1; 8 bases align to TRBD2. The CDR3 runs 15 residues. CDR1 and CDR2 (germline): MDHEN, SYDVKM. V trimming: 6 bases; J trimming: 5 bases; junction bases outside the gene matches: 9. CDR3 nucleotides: TGTGCCAGCAGCAAACCGGGACTAGGGAACAATGAGCAGTTCTTC. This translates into CASSKPGLGNNEQFF.

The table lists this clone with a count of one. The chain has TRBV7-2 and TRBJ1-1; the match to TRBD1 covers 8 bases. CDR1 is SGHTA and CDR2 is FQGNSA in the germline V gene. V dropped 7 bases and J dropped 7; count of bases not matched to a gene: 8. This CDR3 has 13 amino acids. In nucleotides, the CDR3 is TGTGCCAGCAACATCCTAACAGGGGGTGAAGCTTTCTTT. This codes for CASNILTGGEAFF.

The chain's CDR3 is CASSFPPPGQGAGYYEQYF. The CDR3 DNA reads as TGTGCCAGCAGTTTCCCCCCTCCGGGACAGGGGGCGGGTTACTACGAGCAGTACTTC. This sequence joins TRBV28 and TRBJ2-7; 12 bases align to TRBD1. This CDR3 spans 19 amino acids. Germline V gene data show CDR1 as MDHEN and CDR2 as SYDVKM. Germline trimming cut 3 bases from V and 3 bases from J; bases unmatched to any gene: 15.

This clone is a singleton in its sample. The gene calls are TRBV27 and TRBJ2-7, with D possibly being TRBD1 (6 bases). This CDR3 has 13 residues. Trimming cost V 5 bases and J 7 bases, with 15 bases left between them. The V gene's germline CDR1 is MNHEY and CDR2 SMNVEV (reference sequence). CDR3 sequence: CASSGQGRGEQYF. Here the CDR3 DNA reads TGTGCCAGCAGTGGGCAGGGGCGCGGGGAGCAGTACTTC.

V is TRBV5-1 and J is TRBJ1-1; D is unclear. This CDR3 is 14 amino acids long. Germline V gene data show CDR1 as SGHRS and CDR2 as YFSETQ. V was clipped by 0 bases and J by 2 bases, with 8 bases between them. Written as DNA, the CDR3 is TGCGCCAGCAGCTTGGGAGACATCAACACTGAAGCTTTCTTT. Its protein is CASSLGDINTEAFF.

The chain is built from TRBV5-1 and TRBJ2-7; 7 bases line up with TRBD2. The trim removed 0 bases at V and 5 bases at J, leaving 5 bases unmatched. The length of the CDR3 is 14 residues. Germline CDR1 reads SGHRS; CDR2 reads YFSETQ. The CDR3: CASSLGEGRDEQYF. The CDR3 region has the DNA TGCGCCAGCAGCTTGGGGGAGGGCAGGGACGAGCAGTACTTC.

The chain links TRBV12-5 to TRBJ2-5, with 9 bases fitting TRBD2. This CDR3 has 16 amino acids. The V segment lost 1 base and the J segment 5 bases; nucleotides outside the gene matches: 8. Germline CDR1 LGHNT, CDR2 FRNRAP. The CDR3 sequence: CASGLALSGLAETQYF. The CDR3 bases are TGTGCTAGTGGTTTGGCGCTCTCCGGACTAGCGGAGACCCAGTACTTC.

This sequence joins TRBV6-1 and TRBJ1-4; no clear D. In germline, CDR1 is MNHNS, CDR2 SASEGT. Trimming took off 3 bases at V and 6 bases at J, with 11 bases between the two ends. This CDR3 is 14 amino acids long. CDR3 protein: CASSDQRPDEKLFF. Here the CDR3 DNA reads TGTGCCAGCAGTGACCAGAGGCCTGATGAAAAACTGTTTTTT.

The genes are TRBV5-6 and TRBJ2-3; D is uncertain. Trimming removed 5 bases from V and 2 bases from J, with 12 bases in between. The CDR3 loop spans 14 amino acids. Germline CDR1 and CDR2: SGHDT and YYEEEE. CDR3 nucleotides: TGTGCCAGCAGATATATCGACAACACAGATACGCAGTATTTT. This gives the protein CASRYIDNTDTQYF. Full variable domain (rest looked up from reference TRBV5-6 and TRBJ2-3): DAGVTQSPTHLIKTRGQQVTLRCSPKSGHDTVSWYQQALGQGPQFIFQYYEEEERQRGNFPDRFSGHQFPNYSSELNVNALLLGDSALYLCASRYIDNTDTQYFGPGTRLTVL.

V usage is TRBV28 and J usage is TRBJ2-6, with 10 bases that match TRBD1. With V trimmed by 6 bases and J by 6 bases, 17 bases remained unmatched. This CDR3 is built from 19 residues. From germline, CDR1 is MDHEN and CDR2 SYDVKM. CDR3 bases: TGTGCCAGCAGCAACCTCCCCCGGGACAGGGGCACTGAGGCCAACGTCCTGACTTTC. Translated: CASSNLPRDRGTEANVLTF.

The CDR3 loop reads CASSSVAGGNNEQFF. Written as DNA, the CDR3 is TGCGCCAGCAGCTCAGTTGCGGGAGGGAACAATGAGCAGTTCTTC. The gene calls are TRBV5-1 and TRBJ2-1, with 9 bases fitting TRBD2. Germline values: CDR1 SGHRS, CDR2 YFSETQ. The CDR3 is 15 amino acids. The V and J ends lost 3 bases and 5 bases, in that order; junction bases with no gene match: 6.

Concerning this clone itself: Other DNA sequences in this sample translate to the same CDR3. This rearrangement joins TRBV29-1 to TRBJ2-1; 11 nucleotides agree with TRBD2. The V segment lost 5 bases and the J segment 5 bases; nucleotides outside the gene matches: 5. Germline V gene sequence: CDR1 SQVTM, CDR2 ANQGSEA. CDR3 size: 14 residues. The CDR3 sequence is CSVLGLADHNEQFF. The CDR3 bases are TGCAGCGTTTTGGGACTAGCGGATCACAATGAGCAGTTCTTC.

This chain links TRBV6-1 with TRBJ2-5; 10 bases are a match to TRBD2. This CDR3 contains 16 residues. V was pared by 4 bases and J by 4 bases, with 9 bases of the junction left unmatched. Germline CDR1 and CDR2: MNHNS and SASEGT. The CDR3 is CASSGPIAGGVETQYF. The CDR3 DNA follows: TGTGCCAGCAGTGGGCCAATAGCGGGAGGAGTAGAGACCCAGTACTTC.

The CDR3 coding sequence is TGCGCCAGCAGCCAAGATCTATTCCAAGAGACCCAGTACTTC. It codes for CASSQDLFQETQYF. The chain employs TRBV4-1 and TRBJ2-5, with D uncertain. Trimming left V 0 bases short and J 1 base short, with 6 bases between. The CDR3 extends over 14 amino acids. Germline V gene sequence: CDR1 MGHRA, CDR2 YSYEKL.

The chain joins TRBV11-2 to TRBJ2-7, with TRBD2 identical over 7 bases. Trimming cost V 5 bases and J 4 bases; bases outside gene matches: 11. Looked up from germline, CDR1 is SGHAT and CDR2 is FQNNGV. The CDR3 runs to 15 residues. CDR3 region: CASSPTRGSDYEQYF. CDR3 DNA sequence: TGTGCCAGCAGCCCCACTCGCGGGAGTGATTACGAGCAGTACTTC. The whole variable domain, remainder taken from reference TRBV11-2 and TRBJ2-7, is EAGVAQSPRYKIIEKRQSVAFWCNPISGHATLYWYQQILGQGPKLLIQFQNNGVVDDSQLPKDRFSAERLKGVDSTLKIQPAKLEDSAVYLCASSPTRGSDYEQYFGPGTRLTVT.

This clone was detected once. The CDR3 region has the DNA TGTGCCAGCAGCCGAGACAGGGGGCTCCAATACGAGCAGTTCTTC. Protein sequence: CASSRDRGLQYEQFF. The chain combines TRBV27 with TRBJ2-1; the match to TRBD1 covers 10 bases. The V gene's germline CDR1 is MNHEY and CDR2 SMNVEV (reference sequence). V dropped 6 bases and J dropped 10; count of bases not matched to a gene: 12. The CDR3 covers 15 residues.

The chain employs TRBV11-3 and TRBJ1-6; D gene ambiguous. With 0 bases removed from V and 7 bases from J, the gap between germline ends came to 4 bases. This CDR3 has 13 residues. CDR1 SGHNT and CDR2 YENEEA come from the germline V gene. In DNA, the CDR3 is TGTGCCAGCAGCTTAGATCGGAATTCACCCCTCCACTTT. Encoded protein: CASSLDRNSPLHF.

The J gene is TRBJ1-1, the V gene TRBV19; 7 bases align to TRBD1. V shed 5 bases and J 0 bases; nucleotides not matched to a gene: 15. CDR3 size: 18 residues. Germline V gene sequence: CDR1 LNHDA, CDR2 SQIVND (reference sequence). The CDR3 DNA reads TGTGCCAGTAGTCATGACTTTACAGGGGTCCTAATGAACACTGAAGCTTTCTTT. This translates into CASSHDFTGVLMNTEAFF.

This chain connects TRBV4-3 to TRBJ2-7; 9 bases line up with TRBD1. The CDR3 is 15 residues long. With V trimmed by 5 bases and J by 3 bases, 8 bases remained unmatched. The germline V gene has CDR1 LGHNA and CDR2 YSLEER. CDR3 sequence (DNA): TGCGCCAGCAGCTTTCGACAGGGGGGCGACTACGAGCAGTACTTC. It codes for CASSFRQGGDYEQYF.

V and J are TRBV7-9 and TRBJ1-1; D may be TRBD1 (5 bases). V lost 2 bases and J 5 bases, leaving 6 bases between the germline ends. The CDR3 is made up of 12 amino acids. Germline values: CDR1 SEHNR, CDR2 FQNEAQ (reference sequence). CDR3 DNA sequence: TGTGCCAGCAGCTTACGGGGGACTGAAGCTTTCTTT. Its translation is CASSLRGTEAFF.

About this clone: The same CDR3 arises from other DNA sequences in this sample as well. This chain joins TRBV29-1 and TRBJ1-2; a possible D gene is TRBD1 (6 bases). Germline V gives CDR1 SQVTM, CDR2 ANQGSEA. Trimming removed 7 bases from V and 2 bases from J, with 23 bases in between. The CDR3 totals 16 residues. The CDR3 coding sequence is TGCAGCGCACGGGACACCGGGCAGGGAGAAAACTATGGCTACACCTTC. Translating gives CSARDTGQGENYGYTF. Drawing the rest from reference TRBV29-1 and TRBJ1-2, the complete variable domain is SAVISQKPSRDICQRGTSLTIQCQVDSQVTMMFWYRQQPGQSLTLIATANQGSEATYESGFVIDKFPISRPNLTFSTLTVSNMSPEDSSIYLCSARDTGQGENYGYTFGSGTRLTVV.

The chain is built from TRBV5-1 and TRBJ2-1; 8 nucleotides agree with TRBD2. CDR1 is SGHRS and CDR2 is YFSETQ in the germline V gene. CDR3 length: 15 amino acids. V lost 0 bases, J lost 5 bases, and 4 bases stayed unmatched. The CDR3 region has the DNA TGCGCCAGCAGCTTGGAAGCGGGAGTCAACAATGAGCAGTTCTTC. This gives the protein CASSLEAGVNNEQFF.

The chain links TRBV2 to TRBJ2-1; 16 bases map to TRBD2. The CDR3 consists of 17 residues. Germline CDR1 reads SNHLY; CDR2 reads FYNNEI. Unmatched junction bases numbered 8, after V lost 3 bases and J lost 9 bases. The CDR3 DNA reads TGTGCCAGCAGTGAGTTCCCGGGACTAGCGGGAGGGGTTGAGCAGTTCTTC. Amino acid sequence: CASSEFPGLAGGVEQFF.

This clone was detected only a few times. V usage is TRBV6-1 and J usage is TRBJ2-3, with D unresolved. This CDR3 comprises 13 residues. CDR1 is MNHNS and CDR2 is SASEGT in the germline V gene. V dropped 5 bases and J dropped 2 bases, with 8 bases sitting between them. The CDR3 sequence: CASSSRPTDTQYF. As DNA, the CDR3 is TGTGCCAGCAGTTCGCGGCCCACAGATACGCAGTATTTT.

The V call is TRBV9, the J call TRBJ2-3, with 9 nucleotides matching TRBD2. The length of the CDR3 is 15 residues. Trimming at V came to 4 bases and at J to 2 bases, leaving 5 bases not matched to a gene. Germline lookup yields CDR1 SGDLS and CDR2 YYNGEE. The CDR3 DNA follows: TGTGCCAGCAGCCTGACTAGCGGACCCACAGATACGCAGTATTTT. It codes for CASSLTSGPTDTQYF.

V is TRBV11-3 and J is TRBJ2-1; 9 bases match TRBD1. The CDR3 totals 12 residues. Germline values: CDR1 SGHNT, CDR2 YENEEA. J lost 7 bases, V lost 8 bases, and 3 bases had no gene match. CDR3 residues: CASGQGWNEQFF. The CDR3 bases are TGTGCCAGCGGACAGGGGTGGAATGAGCAGTTCTTC.

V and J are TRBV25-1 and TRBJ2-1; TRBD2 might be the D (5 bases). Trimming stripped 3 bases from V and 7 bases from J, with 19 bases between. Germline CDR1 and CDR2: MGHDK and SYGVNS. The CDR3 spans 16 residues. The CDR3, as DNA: TGTGCCAGCAGTGATTGGAAGGTACAGACGGGGAATGAGCAGTTCTTC. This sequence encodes CASSDWKVQTGNEQFF.